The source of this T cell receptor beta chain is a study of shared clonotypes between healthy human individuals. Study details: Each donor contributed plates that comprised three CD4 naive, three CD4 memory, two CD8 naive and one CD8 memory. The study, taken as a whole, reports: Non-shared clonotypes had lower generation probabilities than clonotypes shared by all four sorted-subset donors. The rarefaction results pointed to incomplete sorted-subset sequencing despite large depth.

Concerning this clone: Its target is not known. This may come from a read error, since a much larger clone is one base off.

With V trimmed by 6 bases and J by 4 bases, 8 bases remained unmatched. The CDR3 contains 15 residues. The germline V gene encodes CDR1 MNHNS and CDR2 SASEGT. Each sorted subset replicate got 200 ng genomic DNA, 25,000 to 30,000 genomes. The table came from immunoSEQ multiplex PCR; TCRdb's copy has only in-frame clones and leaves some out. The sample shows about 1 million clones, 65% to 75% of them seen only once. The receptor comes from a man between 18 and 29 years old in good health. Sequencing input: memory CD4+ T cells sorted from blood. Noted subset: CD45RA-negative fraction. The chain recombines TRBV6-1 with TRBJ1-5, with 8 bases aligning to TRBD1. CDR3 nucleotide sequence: TGTGCCAGCAGCTCAGGACAGGGTCAGAATCAGCCCCAGCATTTT. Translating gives CASSSGQGQNQPQHF.